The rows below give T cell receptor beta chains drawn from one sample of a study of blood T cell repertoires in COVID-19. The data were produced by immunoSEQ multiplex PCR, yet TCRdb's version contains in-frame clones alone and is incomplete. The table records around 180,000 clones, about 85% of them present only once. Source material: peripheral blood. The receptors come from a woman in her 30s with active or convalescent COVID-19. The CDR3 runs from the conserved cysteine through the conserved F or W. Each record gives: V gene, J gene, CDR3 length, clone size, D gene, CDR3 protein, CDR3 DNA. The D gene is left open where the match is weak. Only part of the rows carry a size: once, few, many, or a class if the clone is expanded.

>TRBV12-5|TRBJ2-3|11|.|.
CASGPQDTQYF
TGTGCTAGTGGTCCGCAGGATACGCAGTATTTT
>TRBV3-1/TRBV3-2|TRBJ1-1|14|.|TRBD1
CASRGTWTGVAAFF
TGTGCCAGCAGAGGGACTTGGACAGGGGTGGCAGCTTTCTTT
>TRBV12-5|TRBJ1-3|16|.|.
CASGLPTGLSGNTIYF
TGTGCTAGTGGTTTGCCCACAGGGCTCTCTGGAAACACCATATATTTT
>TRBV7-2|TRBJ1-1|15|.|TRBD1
CASSFRDRVLAEAFF
TGTGCCAGCAGCTTCCGGGACAGGGTACTCGCTGAAGCTTTCTTT
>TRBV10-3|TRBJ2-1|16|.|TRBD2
CAISDSTSGAYNEQFF
TGTGCCATCAGTGATTCGACTAGCGGAGCCTACAATGAGCAGTTCTTC
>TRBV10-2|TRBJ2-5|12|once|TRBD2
CASRAGVETQYF
TGCGCCAGCAGAGCGGGGGTAGAGACCCAGTACTTC
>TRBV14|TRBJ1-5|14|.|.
CASSQDSGNQPQHF
TGTGCCAGCAGCCAAGATTCCGGGAACCAGCCCCAGCATTTT
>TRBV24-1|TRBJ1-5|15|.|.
CATSSGGNSNQPQHF
TGTGCCACCAGTTCCGGCGGGAATAGCAATCAGCCCCAGCATTTT
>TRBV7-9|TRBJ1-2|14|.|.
CASSDRDVFGGYTF
TGTGCCAGCAGCGATCGGGATGTTTTCGGGGGCTACACCTTC
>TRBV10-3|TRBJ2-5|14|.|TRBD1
CAIRRGQGQETQYF
TGTGCCATCAGGAGGGGACAGGGCCAAGAGACCCAGTACTTC
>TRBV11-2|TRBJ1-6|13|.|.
CASSLDLGGPLHF
TGTGCCAGCAGCTTAGATCTGGGAGGACCCCTCCACTTT
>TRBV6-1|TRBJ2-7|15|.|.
CASSELSRRVYEQYF
TGTGCCAGCAGTGAATTATCGCGGCGGGTCTACGAGCAGTACTTC
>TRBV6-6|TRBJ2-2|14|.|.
CASRQSGNTGELFF
TGTGCCAGCAGACAGAGCGGGAACACCGGGGAGCTGTTTTTT
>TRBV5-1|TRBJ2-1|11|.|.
CASSLVGEQFF
TGCGCCAGCAGCTTAGTCGGTGAGCAGTTCTTC
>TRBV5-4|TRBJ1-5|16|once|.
CASSLDGRASNQPQHF
TGTGCCAGCAGCTTGGACGGCAGGGCCAGCAATCAGCCCCAGCATTTT
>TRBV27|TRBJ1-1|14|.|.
CASSSPGMNTEAFF
TGTGCCAGCAGCTCTCCGGGGATGAACACTGAAGCTTTCTTT
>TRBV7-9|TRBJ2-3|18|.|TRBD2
CASSLAVSGGTSTDTQYF
TGTGCCAGCAGCTTAGCCGTCAGCGGGGGGACTAGCACAGATACGCAGTATTTT
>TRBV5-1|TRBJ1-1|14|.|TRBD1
CASSPRTGDTEAFF
TGCGCCAGCAGCCCTAGGACAGGGGACACTGAAGCTTTCTTT
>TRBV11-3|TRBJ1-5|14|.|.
CASSFSVGNQPQHF
TGTGCCAGCAGCTTTTCGGTCGGCAATCAGCCCCAGCATTTT
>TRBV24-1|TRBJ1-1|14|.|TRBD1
CATSAGQGGTEAFF
TGTGCCACCAGTGCCGGACAGGGAGGGACTGAAGCTTTCTTT
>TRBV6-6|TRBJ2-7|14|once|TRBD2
CASSTLSGDHEQYF
TGTGCCAGCAGCACCCTAAGCGGGGACCACGAGCAGTACTTC
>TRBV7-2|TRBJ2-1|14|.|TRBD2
CASSLNSGRTEQFF
TGTGCCAGCAGCTTAAATAGCGGGAGGACTGAGCAGTTCTTC